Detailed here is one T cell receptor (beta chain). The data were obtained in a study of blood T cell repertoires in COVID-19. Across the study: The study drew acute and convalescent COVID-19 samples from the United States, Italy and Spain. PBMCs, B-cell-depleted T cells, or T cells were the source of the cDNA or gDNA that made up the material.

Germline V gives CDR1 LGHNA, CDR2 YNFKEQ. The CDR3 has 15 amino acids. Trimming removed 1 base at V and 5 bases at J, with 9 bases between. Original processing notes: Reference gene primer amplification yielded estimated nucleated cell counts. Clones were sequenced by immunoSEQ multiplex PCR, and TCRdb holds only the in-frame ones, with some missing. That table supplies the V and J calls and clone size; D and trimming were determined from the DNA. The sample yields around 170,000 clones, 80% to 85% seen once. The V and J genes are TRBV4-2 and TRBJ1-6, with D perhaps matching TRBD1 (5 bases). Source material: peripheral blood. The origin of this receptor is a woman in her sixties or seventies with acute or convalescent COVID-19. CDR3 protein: CASSQVEGNNSPLHF. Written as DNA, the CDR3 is TGTGCCAGCAGCCAAGTGGAGGGGAATAATTCACCCCTCCACTTT.